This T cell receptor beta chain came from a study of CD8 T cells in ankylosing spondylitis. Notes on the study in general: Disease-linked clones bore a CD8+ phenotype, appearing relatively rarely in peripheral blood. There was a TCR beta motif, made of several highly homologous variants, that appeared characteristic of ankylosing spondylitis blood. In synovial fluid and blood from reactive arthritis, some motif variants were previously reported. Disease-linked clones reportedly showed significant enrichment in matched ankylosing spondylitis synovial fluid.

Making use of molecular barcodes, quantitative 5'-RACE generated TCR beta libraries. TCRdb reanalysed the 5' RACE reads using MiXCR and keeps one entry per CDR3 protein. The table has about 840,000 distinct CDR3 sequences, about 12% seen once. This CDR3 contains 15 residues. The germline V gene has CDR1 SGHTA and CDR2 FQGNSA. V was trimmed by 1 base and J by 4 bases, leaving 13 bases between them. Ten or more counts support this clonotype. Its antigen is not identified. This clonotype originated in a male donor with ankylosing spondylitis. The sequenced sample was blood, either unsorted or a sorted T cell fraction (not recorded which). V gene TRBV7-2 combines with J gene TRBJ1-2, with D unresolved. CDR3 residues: CASSLGRWRPYGYTF. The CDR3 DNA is TGTGCCAGCAGCTTAGGTCGGTGGAGACCCTATGGCTACACCTTC.